The clone carrying this T cell receptor (beta chain) was observed many times. Its antigen is not identified. The CDR3 totals 15 residues. Trimming left V 6 bases short and J 2 bases short, with 16 bases between. The data are from a study of blood T cells in healthy people across ages. Broader study findings: While age rose, TCR beta diversity per million T cells dropped in a roughly linear way.

Next came a second PCR, run for about 7 to 12 cycles, which used a sample-barcoded 5' primer along with a J-beta primer mix. Via MiXCR, TCRdb re-called the 5' RACE reads, giving one row per CDR3 protein. The table records 730,000 or so distinct CDR3 sequences, around 40% of them present only once. This receptor was identified in a woman in her sixties in good health. This sequence joins TRBV12-3 or TRBV12-4 and TRBJ2-5, with unresolved D. The sequencing sample was made of blood. CDR3: CASRALGGAQETQYF. In DNA, the CDR3 is TGTGCCAGCAGGGCTCTGGGCGGAGCACAAGAGACCCAGTACTTC.